This TCR beta chain was sequenced in a study of blood T cell repertoires in COVID-19. At the level of the study: Donors in the United States, Italy and Spain gave samples during acute or convalescent COVID-19. In each case, the material was cDNA or gDNA derived from T cells, B-cell-depleted T cells, or PBMCs.

CDR3 length: 12 residues. The V gene end was trimmed by 8 bases and the J gene end by 5 bases; junction bases not matched to a gene: 1. The V gene's germline CDR1 is PRHDT and CDR2 FYEKMQ (reference sequence). The repertoire was sequenced with immunoSEQ multiplex PCR; TCRdb's copy has only in-frame clones and lacks some. Seen here are tens of thousands of clones, roughly 75% observed once, and the top ten hold approximately 15%. The material sequenced was peripheral blood. The TCR comes from an older man with acute or convalescent COVID-19. The rearrangement links TRBV13 to TRBJ2-7; TRBD1 matches at 12 bases. DNA of the CDR3: TGTGCCAGCGGGACAGGGGGCAACGAGCAGTACTTC. This translates into CASGTGGNEQYF. The full variable domain, in which reference TRBV13 and TRBJ2-7 provide the parts outside the CDR3, is AAGVIQSPRHLIKEKRETATLKCYPIPRHDTVYWYQQGPGQDPQFLISFYEKMQSDKGSIPDRFSAQQFSDYHSELNMSSLELGDSALYFCASGTGGNEQYFGPGTRLTVT.